The clone carrying this TCR beta chain was detected ten times or more. This entry comes from a study of T cells in Graves' hyperthyroidism and ophthalmopathy. The germline V gene encodes CDR1 SGHAT and CDR2 FQNNGV. CDR3 length: 15 amino acids. Trimming took 4 bases from V and 0 from J, leaving 11 bases between them. Amplified regions were TCR beta CDR3 sequences from RNA transcripts. During a first-round RT-PCR of the TCR CDR3, the HTBI primer set was used. TCRdb used MiXCR to reprocess the multiplex PCR reads, holding one entry per CDR3 protein. Of around 380,000 distinct CDR3 sequences listed, around an eighth are singletons. Reasons for excluding patients were uncontrolled infection, other autoimmune disease, pregnancy or lactation. Diagnostic assessment was based on clinical symptoms, serum thyroxine and TRAb, thyroid ultrasound and orbital computed tomography.

The chain recombines TRBV11-2 with TRBJ2-3; D gene ambiguous. This clonotype was obtained from a man under 40 with Graves' hyperthyroidism that later progressed to Graves' ophthalmopathy. The sample consisted of blood. CDR3 sequence: CASSSSAVSTDTQYF. In DNA form, the CDR3 reads TGTGCCAGCAGCTCCAGTGCAGTAAGCACAGATACGCAGTATTTT.